The TCR beta chain described here comes from a study of blood T cell repertoires in COVID-19. Turning to the study itself: The analysed material was cDNA or gDNA that came from T cells, B-cell-depleted T cells, or PBMCs.

As handled by the study authors: Nucleated cell counts were estimated from reference gene primer amplification. The method was immunoSEQ multiplex PCR; TCRdb's version includes in-frame clones alone and lacks a portion of them. V and J calls and clone size are as listed in that table; D and trimming were resolved from the DNA. The sample lists 7,500 to 9,000 clones; less than 90% were seen once. This receptor was taken from a human donor in a cohort sampled during active COVID-19. Sequenced: peripheral blood.

The CDR3 protein is CASTPRSGQPQHF. CDR3 nucleotides: TGTGCCAGCACCCCCAGGAGCGGTCAGCCCCAGCATTTT. V usage is TRBV6-5 and J usage is TRBJ1-5; D is unresolved. CDR1 and CDR2 from the germline V gene are MNHEY and SVGAGI. The V end was cut by 7 bases, the J end by 6 bases, with 13 bases between. The CDR3 spans 13 residues.